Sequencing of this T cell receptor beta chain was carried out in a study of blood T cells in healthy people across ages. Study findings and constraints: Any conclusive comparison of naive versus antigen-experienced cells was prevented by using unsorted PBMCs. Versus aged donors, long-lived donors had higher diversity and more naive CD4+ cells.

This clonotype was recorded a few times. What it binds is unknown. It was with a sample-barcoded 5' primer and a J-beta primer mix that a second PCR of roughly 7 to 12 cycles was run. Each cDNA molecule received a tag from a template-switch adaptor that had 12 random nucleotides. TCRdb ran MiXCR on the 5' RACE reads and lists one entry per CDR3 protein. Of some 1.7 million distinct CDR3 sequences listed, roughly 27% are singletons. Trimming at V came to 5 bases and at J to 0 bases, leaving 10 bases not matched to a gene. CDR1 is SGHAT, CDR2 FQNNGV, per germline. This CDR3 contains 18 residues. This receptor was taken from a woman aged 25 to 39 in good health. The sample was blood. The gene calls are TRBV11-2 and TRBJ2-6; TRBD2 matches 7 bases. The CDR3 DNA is TGTGCCAGCAGCATTAGCGGGCCAGGGTTCTCTGGGGCCAACGTCCTGACTTTC. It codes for CASSISGPGFSGANVLTF.